This entry lists 2 T cell receptor beta chains sequenced from one sample in a study of cytomegalovirus exposure and HLA in healthy donors. PCR primers comprised 60 Vbeta and 13 Jbeta primers. Some clones are missing from TCRdb's copy, which holds only in-frame ones; the method was immunoSEQ multiplex PCR. This table has about 190,000 clones, around 87% appearing once. The sample consisted of PBMCs. These receptors came from a boy aged 2 to 10 in good health and CMV-seronegative.

The V and J genes are TRBV9 and TRBJ2-7; D perhaps matches TRBD2 (6 bases). CDR1 is SGDLS and CDR2 is YYNGEE in the germline V gene. The CDR3 runs to 16 residues. Trimming pared 10 bases from V and 6 bases from J, leaving 29 bases between. CDR3 DNA sequence: TGTGCCGCGCCCCGGGAGACCAAGAAGGAGGGAGTCGAGCAGTACTTC. This encodes CAAPRETKKEGVEQYF. Variable domain in full (rest from reference TRBV9 and TRBJ2-7): DSGVTQTPKHLITATGQRVTLRCSPRSGDLSVYWYQQSLDQGLQFLIQYYNGEERAKGNILERFSAQQFPDLHSELNLSSLELGDSALYFCAAPRETKKEGVEQYFGPGTRLTVT.

The chain links TRBV28 to TRBJ2-7; D gene unclear. The CDR3 loop spans 13 amino acids. The germline V gene encodes CDR1 MDHEN and CDR2 SYDVKM. Trimming stripped 6 bases from V and 1 base from J, with 10 bases between. In DNA form, the CDR3 reads TGTGCCAGCAGCCTCCGTTTGTCCTACGAGCAGTACTTC. It codes for CASSLRLSYEQYF.